These 19 T cell receptor beta chains came from one sample sequenced in a study of cytomegalovirus exposure and HLA in healthy donors. PCR amplification relied on 60 Vbeta primers (plus 13 Jbeta primers). Sequencing was performed with immunoSEQ multiplex PCR; in TCRdb, only in-frame clones are kept and a portion is missing. Among around 140,000 clones listed, roughly 79% were seen once. The sequenced sample was PBMCs. These receptors were collected from a male donor in good health and CMV-seronegative.

The V call is TRBV29-1, the J call TRBJ2-7, with TRBD1 matching over 8 bases. The V segment lost 7 bases and the J segment 2 bases; nucleotides outside the gene matches: 4. This CDR3 region has 12 residues. Germline CDR1 is SQVTM and CDR2 is ANQGSEA. CDR3 amino acids: CSGRTGTYEQYF. Here the CDR3 DNA reads TGCAGCGGGAGGACAGGGACCTACGAGCAGTACTTC.

This clone has a single count. The rearrangement uses TRBV11-3 and TRBJ2-2; D possibly corresponds to TRBD1 (6 bases). Deletions cut 5 bases from V and 0 bases from J, with 19 bases between. The CDR3 totals 18 residues. Germline lookup yields CDR1 SGHNT and CDR2 YENEEA. CDR3 sequence: CASSKDPGTTTNTGELFF. The CDR3 DNA reads TGTGCCAGCAGCAAGGATCCCGGGACAACTACGAACACCGGGGAGCTGTTTTTT.

Worth noting for this clone: Other nucleotide sequences from this sample produce the same CDR3. This chain uses TRBV2 with TRBJ2-6; 7 bases align to TRBD1. The CDR3 loop spans 14 amino acids. Looked up from germline, CDR1 is SNHLY and CDR2 is FYNNEI. V lost 7 bases to trimming and J lost 2 bases; unmatched junction nucleotides: 2. CDR3: CASNQGAGANVLTF. In DNA, the CDR3 is TGTGCCAGCAACCAGGGGGCTGGGGCCAACGTCCTGACTTTC. Drawing the rest from reference TRBV2 and TRBJ2-6, the complete variable domain is EPEVTQTPSHQVTQMGQEVILRCVPISNHLYFYWYRQILGQKVEFLVSFYNNEISEKSEIFDDQFSVERPDGSNFTLKIRSTKLEDSAMYFCASNQGAGANVLTFGAGSRLTVL.

The gene calls are TRBV30 and TRBJ2-5; a possible D gene is TRBD2 (7 bases). This CDR3 region has 13 residues. V was shortened by 4 bases and J by 4 bases, with 13 bases between the two germline ends. Germline V gene sequence: CDR1 GTSNPN, CDR2 SVGIG (reference sequence). The CDR3 DNA reads as TGTGCCTGGAATTGGGGGGGCGGAGAGACCCAGTACTTC. Its protein is CAWNWGGGETQYF.

CDR3 sequence reads: CATSMIDRGGEKLFF. The CDR3 DNA is TGTGCCACCAGCATGATAGACAGGGGCGGGGAAAAACTGTTTTTT. The chain combines TRBV15 with TRBJ1-4, with 8 nucleotides matching TRBD1. Germline CDR1 and CDR2: LNHNV and YYDKDF (reference sequence). With V trimmed by 4 bases and J by 8 bases, 9 bases remained unmatched. The CDR3 is 15 amino acids.

CDR3 coding DNA: TGTGCCAGCTCACCGGACGGGGGGGATGGCTACACCTTC. It yields the protein CASSPDGGDGYTF. The chain joins TRBV18 to TRBJ1-2; maybe TRBD1 (5 bases). This CDR3 contains 13 residues. CDR1 KGHSH and CDR2 LQKENI come from the germline V gene. Trimming left V 3 bases short and J 6 bases short, with 11 bases between.

The chain has TRBV11-3 and TRBJ1-6; D unclear. CDR3 length: 16 amino acids. In germline, CDR1 is SGHNT, CDR2 YENEEA. The ends were cut back, 5 bases at V and 8 bases at J, with 19 bases in the middle. CDR3 DNA: TGTGCCAGCAGCAAGAGAGGGCCCCAAAGGGATTCACCCCTCCACTTT. This gives the protein CASSKRGPQRDSPLHF. Complete variable domain (other parts from reference TRBV11-3 and TRBJ1-6): EAGVVQSPRYKIIEKKQPVAFWCNPISGHNTLYWYLQNLGQGPELLIRYENEEAVDDSQLPKDRFSAERLKGVDSTLKIQPAELGDSAVYLCASSKRGPQRDSPLHFGNGTRLTVT.

The J gene is TRBJ2-7, the V gene TRBV10-3; D is perhaps TRBD2 (5 bases). The CDR3 totals 15 residues. V was clipped by 11 bases and J by 0 bases, with 20 bases between them. Germline V gene lookup returns CDR1 ENHRY and CDR2 SYGVKD. The CDR3 spells CAATGNRGSSYEQYF. CDR3 bases: TGTGCCGCGACGGGTAACCGGGGAAGCTCCTACGAGCAGTACTTC.

The chain joins TRBV19 to TRBJ2-2, with TRBD2 matching over 14 bases. J lost 4 bases, V lost 2 bases, and 3 bases had no gene match. The germline V gene has CDR1 LNHDA and CDR2 SQIVND (reference sequence). This CDR3 has 17 residues. The CDR3 spells CASSIRTSGGTTGELFF. The CDR3 region has the DNA TGTGCCAGTAGTATACGGACTAGCGGGGGGACCACCGGGGAGCTGTTTTTT.

The chain has TRBV27 and TRBJ1-4; TRBD1 is a possible D gene (6 bases). V dropped 9 bases and J dropped 11 bases, with 19 bases sitting between them. The length of the CDR3 is 13 residues. From germline, CDR1 is MNHEY and CDR2 SMNVEV (reference sequence). The CDR3: CASSLNYREKLFF. Here the CDR3 DNA reads TGTGCCAGTTCATTGAACTACAGGGAGAAACTGTTTTTT.

The chain has TRBV7-2 and TRBJ2-1; 11 bases match TRBD2. V lost 6 bases to trimming and J lost 1 base; unmatched junction nucleotides: 5. The CDR3 is made up of 16 amino acids. Germline assignment: CDR1 SGHTA and CDR2 FQGNSA. The CDR3 DNA reads as TGTGCCAGCAGACCCCTAGCGGGGGGTTCCTACAATGAGCAGTTCTTC. It specifies CASRPLAGGSYNEQFF. Filled out from reference TRBV7-2 and TRBJ2-1, the complete variable domain reads GAGVSQSPSNKVTEKGKDVELRCDPISGHTALYWYRQSLGQGLEFLIYFQGNSAPDKSGLPSDRFSAERTGGSVSTLTIQRTQQEDSAVYLCASRPLAGGSYNEQFFGPGTRLTVL.

This clone was seen a handful of times. The chain couples TRBV6-6 to TRBJ1-5; no reliable D call. Deletions cut 0 bases from V and 6 bases from J, with 9 bases between. The CDR3 has 14 residues. Germline CDR1 and CDR2: MNHNY and SVGAGI (reference sequence). CDR3 in amino acids: CASSYSRVGQPQHF. The CDR3 DNA follows: TGTGCCAGCAGTTACTCGAGGGTTGGTCAGCCCCAGCATTTT.

About this clone: At the DNA level, this CDR3 is encoded by other sequences in the same sample as well. The chain recombines TRBV5-6 with TRBJ1-2, with D uncertain. Per germline, CDR1 SGHDT and CDR2 YYEEEE. This CDR3 is built from 13 residues. V dropped 0 bases and J dropped 3 bases, with 6 bases sitting between them. CDR3 coding DNA: TGTGCCAGCAGCTTGGGTACGGACTATGGCTACACCTTC. Translating it yields CASSLGTDYGYTF.

CDR3 protein: CASSPGQGPFQPQHF. For the CDR3, the DNA is TGTGCCAGTAGTCCGGGACAGGGACCCTTCCAGCCCCAGCATTTT. The V and J genes are TRBV19 and TRBJ1-5; 9 bases are shared with TRBD1. Germline trimming cut 5 bases from V and 7 bases from J; bases unmatched to any gene: 9. The CDR3 has 15 residues. Germline V CDR1 and CDR2: LNHDA, SQIVND (reference sequence).

The chain links TRBV7-6 to TRBJ2-2, with TRBD1 matching over 11 bases. V was pared by 0 bases and J by 2 bases, with 8 bases of the junction left unmatched. CDR3 size: 19 residues. CDR1 and CDR2 from the germline V gene are SGHVS and FNYEAQ. CDR3 protein: CASSLAARTGGFNTGELFF. In DNA, the CDR3 is TGTGCCAGCAGCTTAGCGGCCAGGACAGGGGGCTTTAACACCGGGGAGCTGTTTTTT.

The CDR3 loop is CASIPTGWADTEAFF. The CDR3 nucleotides are TGTGCCAGCATCCCCACAGGGTGGGCGGACACTGAAGCTTTCTTT. This chain uses TRBV5-8 with TRBJ1-1; a possible D gene is TRBD1 (6 bases). The V gene's germline CDR1 is SGHTS and CDR2 YDEGEE. This CDR3 has 15 residues. Trimming took 6 bases from V and 3 from J, leaving 18 bases between them.

The gene calls are TRBV25-1 and TRBJ2-7; D is possibly TRBD2 (7 bases). Trimming took 6 bases from V and 2 from J, leaving 17 bases between them. The CDR3 runs to 15 residues. Germline V lookup: CDR1 MGHDK, CDR2 SYGVNS. The CDR3, as DNA: TGTGCCAGCAGCGAGGGGGAGGGTTGGGCCTACGAGCAGTACTTC. It specifies CASSEGEGWAYEQYF.

The rearrangement uses TRBV19 and TRBJ1-4, with 7 bases lining up with TRBD1. The CDR3 has 16 amino acids. The germline gives CDR1 LNHDA, CDR2 SQIVND (reference sequence). V shed 6 bases, J shed 7 bases, and the junction held 14 bases outside the gene matches. The CDR3 nucleotides are TGTGCCAGTAGCCTGATCCAGGGGGGTAATTTTGAAAAACTGTTTTTT. Translating gives CASSLIQGGNFEKLFF.

CDR3 in DNA: TGTGCCAGCAGCGGAGGGGGCAGGGAACAGCCCCAGCATTTT. Its translation is CASSGGGREQPQHF. The rearrangement joins TRBV9 to TRBJ1-5; 7 bases match TRBD1. Trimming removed 3 bases from V and 7 bases from J; junction bases left unmatched: 7. Germline V gene sequence: CDR1 SGDLS, CDR2 YYNGEE. The CDR3 spans 14 residues. Using reference TRBV9 and TRBJ1-5 for the parts outside the CDR3, the full variable domain is DSGVTQTPKHLITATGQRVTLRCSPRSGDLSVYWYQQSLDQGLQFLIQYYNGEERAKGNILERFSAQQFPDLHSELNLSSLELGDSALYFCASSGGGREQPQHFGDGTRLSIL.